This T cell receptor (beta chain) was sequenced in a study of a mutant IDH1 vaccine in newly diagnosed glioma. Study as a whole: Patients, over weeks 1, 3, 5, 7, 11, 15, 19 and 23, received a total of eight vaccinations. Earlier therapy was either radiotherapy, temozolomide, or both, and most got both.

The CDR3 length is 13 residues. The V gene's germline CDR1 is MNHNS and CDR2 SASEGT. V was cut by 1 base and J by 0 bases, with 4 bases left in between. Points on this clone: Its antigen is still unknown.

The time point is: week 23, last vaccination. Vaccine doses each comprised 300 ug of mutant IDH1 20-mer peptide, with topical imiquimod. Clones were read by immunoSEQ multiplex PCR, and TCRdb kept only the in-frame ones, dropping some. Of approximately 41,000 clones listed, around 93% are singletons. Sequencing used PBMCs, obtained from a glioma patient whose treatment included an IDH1 peptide vaccine. The V gene is TRBV6-1, the J gene TRBJ2-7; no clear D. The receptor comes from a man between 45 and 60 years old with glioma. CDR3 region: CASSEVGSYEQYF. Here the CDR3 DNA reads TGTGCCAGCAGTGAAGTGGGCTCCTACGAGCAGTACTTC.